This TCR beta chain was sequenced during a study of cytomegalovirus exposure and HLA in healthy donors (dated 2017 in TCRdb). About the full investigation: The 500 to 800 repertoires of the first cohort and the 120 or so validation repertoires were produced on the same platform, according to a later analysis. The study combined high-throughput TCR immunosequencing, statistical association of individual TCRs with disease status, and machine learning to predict cytomegalovirus infection status. A separate validation cohort of about 110 different subjects was used in addition to the roughly 670-subject first cohort. The study aimed to test whether cataloging public T cell receptors could reveal signatures of past pathogen exposure. Overall study outcomes, separate from this receptor: The study listed approximately 150 TCR beta chains as associated with cytomegalovirus. Three of the identified cytomegalovirus-associated TCR beta chains were confirmed in vitro to be specific for cytomegalovirus antigens. The classifier was reported to diagnose cytomegalovirus status with high specificity and sensitivity in both the original and validation cohorts. A later analysis lacked HLA typing for the validation cohort, so it scored co-occurrence in that cohort across all 120 or so repertoires. A later analysis found that TCRs clustered in the first cohort also tended to co-occur in the roughly 120 validation repertoires, with 94% of cluster scores above 0. According to the authors, the approach could potentially be generalized to other disease states and immunological phenotypes. Most TCR sequences were seen in very few donors, while some public TCRs were found in many individuals.

This clone was picked up one time. Its antigen specificity is not known. Base qualities are not provided; no much larger clone lies one nucleotide away. According to the germline V gene, CDR1 reads SGDLS and CDR2 reads YYNGEE. V and J are truncated by 3 bases and 0 bases respectively, leaving an intervening sequence of 12 bases. The CDR3 measures 15 amino acids from cysteine to phenylalanine. Kept here is only the CDR3 DNA, which spans 45 bases and is read in frame from base 1. Separate from the approximately 670-subject first cohort, the validation cohort of roughly 130 subjects was the group to which the donors belonged. To prepare the library, the immunoSEQ multiplex PCR assay was applied. Under the source paper's analysis protocol: To diagnose cytomegalovirus status from the catalog of TCR beta chain sequences, a statistical classification framework was built. Here the immuneACCESS table is served through TCRdb, limited to in-frame sequences with V and J called. Missing clones are a known gap in these copies; in checked studies unresolved V genes cover under half, and the rest lacks a known reason. V and J calls plus clone size are reproduced from that table; the DNA served to infer D and trimming. Recorded for this sample are under 250,000 clones; around 80% of them occurred a single time. Of the sample, 1% to 1.5% falls within the top ten clones.

This receptor chain uses TRBV9 and TRBJ2-5, with TRBD2 as a weak D call on 6 bases. The specimen sequenced was PBMCs. The clonotype originates from a woman in her twenties or thirties in good health and CMV-seronegative. The base sequence is TGTGCCAGCAGCGCAGTGGGACTGCACCAAGAGACCCAGTACTTC. The resulting protein is CASSAVGLHQETQYF.